The 13 T cell receptor beta chains reported below all come from one sample, sequenced in a study of cytomegalovirus exposure and HLA in healthy donors. Primers: 60 Vbeta forward and 13 Jbeta reverse. Here immunoSEQ multiplex PCR was the method, and the copy in TCRdb shows in-frame clones only, minus some. The data show about 190,000 clones, roughly 76% seen once. Sequencing was performed on PBMCs. The receptor source for this set is a woman aged 30 to 39 in good health and CMV-seropositive.

The chain joins TRBV19 to TRBJ2-1; the match to TRBD2 covers 7 bases. Trimming cost V 7 bases and J 4 bases; bases outside gene matches: 10. The CDR3 contains 15 residues. Germline lookup yields CDR1 LNHDA and CDR2 SQIVND (reference sequence). The CDR3 coding sequence is TGTGCCAGTAACCGGGGTTTAGCGGGTTACAATGAGCAGTTCTTC. Residues: CASNRGLAGYNEQFF. Based on the CDR3 plus reference TRBV19 and TRBJ2-1, the full variable domain is DGGITQSPKYLFRKEGQNVTLSCEQNLNHDAMYWYRQDPGQGLRLIYYSQIVNDFQKGDIAEGYSVSREKKESFPLTVTSAQKNPTAFYLCASNRGLAGYNEQFFGPGTRLTVL.

The rearrangement uses TRBV28 and TRBJ2-1, with 8 nucleotides matching TRBD1. The length of the CDR3 is 11 residues. CDR1 and CDR2 (germline): MDHEN, SYDVKM. J lost 16 bases, V lost 3 bases, and 5 bases had no gene match. The CDR3 nucleotides read TGTGCCAGCAGTTTGAAGGACAGGGTCTTCTTC. Amino acid sequence: CASSLKDRVFF.

This CDR3 reads CASNPAGVAQPQHF. CDR3 nucleotides: TGTGCCAGCAACCCGGCGGGGGTGGCTCAGCCCCAGCATTTT. The genes are TRBV7-2 and TRBJ1-5; TRBD1 might be the D (5 bases). The V end lost 7 bases, the J end lost 6 bases, and 16 bases lay between the germline ends. CDR1 SGHTA and CDR2 FQGNSA come from the germline V gene. CDR3 length equals 14 residues.

The chain couples TRBV19 to TRBJ2-1; 8 bases match TRBD1. V shed 9 bases, J shed 7 bases, and the junction held 11 bases outside the gene matches. Germline CDR1 is LNHDA and CDR2 is SQIVND (reference sequence). CDR3 size: 14 residues. The CDR3 DNA sequence: TGTGCCAGCCATCGACAGGGGATGGAGAATGAGCAGTTCTTC. This codes for CASHRQGMENEQFF.

The chain joins TRBV5-1 to TRBJ2-1, with 7 bases aligning to TRBD2. From germline, CDR1 is SGHRS and CDR2 YFSETQ. V shed 2 bases, J shed 4 bases, and the junction held 6 bases outside the gene matches. The CDR3 is made up of 15 amino acids. In nucleotides, the CDR3 is TGCGCCAGCAGCTTCGGAACTAGCGAGTACAATGAGCAGTTCTTC. This translates into CASSFGTSEYNEQFF.

The genes are TRBV4-1 and TRBJ2-5; D is possibly TRBD2 (6 bases). Germline CDR1 MGHRA, CDR2 YSYEKL. With 4 bases removed from V and 2 bases from J, the gap between germline ends came to 8 bases. The CDR3 is 13 residues long. In DNA, the CDR3 is TGCGCCAGCAGCCTAGCGGTGCAAGAGACCCAGTACTTC. It specifies CASSLAVQETQYF.

The chain couples TRBV5-4 to TRBJ1-3; maybe TRBD1 (6 bases). Germline V CDR1 and CDR2: SGHNT, YYREEE (reference sequence). The CDR3 covers 16 residues. The V end lost 4 bases, the J end lost 4 bases, and 18 bases lay between the germline ends. CDR3 in DNA: TGTGCCAGCAGCCCGGGACAATTGGAAGCCGGAAACACCATATATTTT. Its translation is CASSPGQLEAGNTIYF. The variable domain in full, completed from reference TRBV5-4 and TRBJ1-3, reads ETGVTQSPTHLIKTRGQQVTLRCSSQSGHNTVSWYQQALGQGPQFIFQYYREEENGRGNFPPRFSGLQFPNYSSELNVNALELDDSALYLCASSPGQLEAGNTIYFGEGSWLTVV.

The chain recombines TRBV11-2 with TRBJ1-1; 8 nucleotides line up with TRBD1. This CDR3 contains 13 residues. V shed 1 base and J 10 bases; nucleotides not matched to a gene: 5. CDR1 and CDR2 (germline): SGHAT, FQNNGV. The CDR3 region has the DNA TGTGCCAGCAGCTTAGGCGAACAGGGGGGAGCTTTCTTT. This encodes CASSLGEQGGAFF.

The V gene is TRBV7-8, the J gene TRBJ2-1; D is possibly TRBD1 (5 bases). The CDR3 spans 15 residues. Trimming shortened V by 6 bases and J by 0 bases, and 12 bases separated the two germline ends. From germline, CDR1 is SGHVS and CDR2 FQNEAQ. The CDR3 region is CASRPDRGSYNEQFF. In nucleotides, the CDR3 is TGTGCCAGCAGGCCTGACAGAGGCTCCTACAATGAGCAGTTCTTC.

The chain links TRBV5-6 to TRBJ1-6, with TRBD1 identical over 7 bases. The CDR3 is 15 amino acids. V shed 2 bases, J shed 7 bases, and the junction held 6 bases outside the gene matches. Germline CDR1 and CDR2: SGHDT and YYEEEE. CDR3: CASSFMDRLNSPLHF. DNA of the CDR3: TGTGCCAGCAGCTTTATGGACAGGCTAAATTCACCCCTCCACTTT. The whole variable domain, remainder taken from reference TRBV5-6 and TRBJ1-6, is DAGVTQSPTHLIKTRGQQVTLRCSPKSGHDTVSWYQQALGQGPQFIFQYYEEEERQRGNFPDRFSGHQFPNYSSELNVNALLLGDSALYLCASSFMDRLNSPLHFGNGTRLTVT.

This rearrangement joins TRBV4-3 to TRBJ1-2; D not certain. From germline, CDR1 is LGHNA and CDR2 YSLEER. V was clipped by 0 bases and J by 2 bases, with 10 bases between them. CDR3 length: 15 amino acids. CDR3 sequence (DNA): TGCGCCAGCAGCCAAGAACTAGGAATAAACTATGGCTACACCTTC. It is translated as CASSQELGINYGYTF.

This chain uses TRBV10-1 with TRBJ2-1, with 12 bases fitting TRBD2. The CDR3 length is 18 residues. The V segment lost 2 bases and the J segment 0 bases; nucleotides outside the gene matches: 5. Per the germline V gene, CDR1 is WNHNN and CDR2 is SYGVQD (reference sequence). DNA of the CDR3: TGCGCCAGCAGTGAGACTAGCGGGGGGCCAGGCTCCTACAATGAGCAGTTCTTC. As protein: CASSETSGGPGSYNEQFF.

This chain connects TRBV23-1 to TRBJ2-7; 8 positions match TRBD2. TRBV23-1 belongs to the ORF category, with a function that is uncertain. The CDR3 runs 16 residues. After removal of 0 bases from V and 0 bases from J, the junction contained 4 bases not matched to a gene. The CDR3 bases are TGCGCCAGCAGTCAATCCGCGGGAGGTTTCTCCTACGAGCAGTACTTC. Translated: CASSQSAGGFSYEQYF.